This T cell receptor (beta chain) was retrieved from a study of T cells in Graves' hyperthyroidism and ophthalmopathy. Together with thyroid ultrasound, orbital computed tomography, serum thyroxine and TRAb, clinical symptoms were used for diagnoses. PBMCs were collected from a 10 ml volume of fresh peripheral blood. What was amplified from RNA transcripts were TCR beta CDR3 regions. TCR CDR3 regions were first amplified by RT-PCR with HTBI primers. TCRdb processed the multiplex PCR reads anew with MiXCR; each CDR3 protein has one entry. The table has hundreds of thousands of distinct CDR3 sequences, around 39% seen once. The V segment lost 3 bases and the J segment 5 bases; nucleotides outside the gene matches: 6. Germline CDR1 LGHNA, CDR2 YNFKEQ. The CDR3 loop spans 14 amino acids. This clonotype has a handful of counts.

Sequencing was performed on blood. This chain joins TRBV4-2 and TRBJ2-5; 7 nucleotides agree with TRBD1. This sequence was found in a man aged 18 to 29 with Graves' hyperthyroidism. The CDR3 protein is CASSHPRDSETQYF. The CDR3 nucleotides read TGTGCCAGCAGCCACCCCCGGGACAGCGAGACCCAGTACTTC.